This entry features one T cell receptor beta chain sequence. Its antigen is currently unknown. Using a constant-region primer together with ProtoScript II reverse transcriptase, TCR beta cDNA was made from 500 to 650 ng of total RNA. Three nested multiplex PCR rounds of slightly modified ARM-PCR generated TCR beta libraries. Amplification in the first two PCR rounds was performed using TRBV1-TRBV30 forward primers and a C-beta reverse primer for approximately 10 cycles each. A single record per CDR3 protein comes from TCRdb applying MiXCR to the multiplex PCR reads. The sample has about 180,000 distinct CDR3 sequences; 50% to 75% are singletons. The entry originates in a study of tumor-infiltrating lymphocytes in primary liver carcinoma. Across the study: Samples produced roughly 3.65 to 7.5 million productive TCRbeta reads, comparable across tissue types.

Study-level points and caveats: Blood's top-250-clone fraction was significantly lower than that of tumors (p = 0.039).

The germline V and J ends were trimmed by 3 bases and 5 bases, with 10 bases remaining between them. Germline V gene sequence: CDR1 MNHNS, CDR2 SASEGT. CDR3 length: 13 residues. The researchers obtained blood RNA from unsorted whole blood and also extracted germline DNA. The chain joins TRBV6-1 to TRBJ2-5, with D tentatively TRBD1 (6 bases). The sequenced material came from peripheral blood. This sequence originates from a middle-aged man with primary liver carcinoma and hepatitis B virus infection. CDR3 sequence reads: CASSETGRETQYF. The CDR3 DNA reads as TGTGCCAGCAGTGAGACAGGCCGCGAGACCCAGTACTTC.